What follows are 15 T cell receptor beta chains derived from one specimen sequenced in a study of shared clonotypes between healthy human individuals (dated by TCRdb to about 2020). The library was produced with the immunoSEQ multiplex PCR assay. TCRdb stores this immuneACCESS table with in-frame sequences only. Part of the clones is absent; in the studies checked, under half of the shortfall reflects unresolved V genes, and no reason is known for the rest. This sample lists around 580,000 clones; roughly 98% were detected once. The top ten constitute approximately 0.33% of the sample. CD8 naive samples were obtained by positive selection for CCR7 among CD45RO-negative cells, yielding a CD45RA+CCR7+ population from which TemRA cells were excluded. Sample: naive CD8+ T cells sorted from blood. The cell subset or site label, as the study defines it: CD45RA+CCR7+. The origin of the receptors is a man aged 30-40 years in good health.

V and J are TRBV4-3 and TRBJ1-4; 7 nucleotides agree with TRBD1. Trimming at V came to 1 base and at J to 5 bases, leaving 1 base not matched to a gene. This CDR3 spans 14 amino acids. Germline CDR1 and CDR2: LGHNA and YSLEER. This chain's CDR3 is CASSQVQGNEKLFF. CDR3 nucleotide sequence: TGCGCCAGCAGCCAAGTACAGGGGAATGAAAAACTGTTTTTT.

The rearrangement links TRBV14 to TRBJ1-1; D is unclear. The germline V and J ends were trimmed by 0 bases and 11 bases, with 10 bases remaining between them. CDR3 length: 12 amino acids. Germline lookup yields CDR1 SGHDN and CDR2 FVKESK. CDR3 bases: TGTGCCAGCAGCCAAGATCAGTTAGCGGCTTTCTTT. It yields the protein CASSQDQLAAFF.

V usage is TRBV11-3 and J usage is TRBJ2-7, with D perhaps TRBD2 (7 bases). V was shortened by 5 bases and J by 6 bases, with 32 bases between the two germline ends. The CDR3 extends over 19 amino acids. The germline V gene has CDR1 SGHNT and CDR2 YENEEA. CDR3 region: CASSTTGLPPRLRGLEQYF. The CDR3 nucleotides are TGTGCCAGCAGCACGACGGGACTACCACCTCGACTGCGGGGGCTCGAGCAGTACTTC. Full variable domain (missing parts from reference TRBV11-3 and TRBJ2-7): EAGVVQSPRYKIIEKKQPVAFWCNPISGHNTLYWYLQNLGQGPELLIRYENEEAVDDSQLPKDRFSAERLKGVDSTLKIQPAELGDSAVYLCASSTTGLPPRLRGLEQYFGPGTRLTVT.

J is TRBJ2-2 and V is TRBV27; 7 bases align to TRBD1. This CDR3 comprises 15 residues. Germline values: CDR1 MNHEY, CDR2 SMNVEV (reference sequence). J gave up 5 bases and V 6 bases, and 9 bases lay outside the gene matches. The CDR3 sequence: CASSHPGQRTGELFF. The CDR3 coding sequence is TGTGCCAGCAGCCATCCGGGACAGCGAACCGGGGAGCTGTTTTTT.

V is TRBV4-2 and J is TRBJ2-2, with TRBD2 matching 7 bases. V lost 0 bases to trimming and J lost 2 bases; unmatched junction nucleotides: 3. CDR1 and CDR2 (germline): LGHNA, YNFKEQ. This CDR3 region has 16 residues. DNA of the CDR3: TGTGCCAGCAGCCAAGAACTAGCGTTAAACACCGGGGAGCTGTTTTTT. Protein: CASSQELALNTGELFF.

The J gene is TRBJ2-1, the V gene TRBV7-9; perhaps TRBD1 as D (5 bases). The V and J ends lost 4 bases and 10 bases respectively, with 8 bases between them. Germline values: CDR1 SEHNR, CDR2 FQNEAQ (reference sequence). The CDR3 runs to 11 residues. The CDR3 region is CASSSGKEQFF. In DNA form, the CDR3 reads TGTGCCAGCAGCTCAGGGAAAGAGCAGTTCTTC.

J is TRBJ1-4 and V is TRBV7-8, with D perhaps matching TRBD1 (5 bases). Trimming left V 1 base short and J 3 bases short, with 15 bases between. CDR1 and CDR2 from the germline V gene are SGHVS and FQNEAQ. The CDR3 runs 17 residues. The CDR3 nucleotides are TGTGCCAGCAGCTTAGGGCCCGGGACGGATTCTAATGAAAAACTGTTTTTT. This translates into CASSLGPGTDSNEKLFF.

This sequence joins TRBV27 and TRBJ2-7, with D tentatively TRBD1 (5 bases). The CDR3 is 12 amino acids. Germline-derived CDR1 and CDR2 are MNHEY and SMNVEV (reference sequence). Trimming took off 5 bases at V and 9 bases at J, with 14 bases between the two ends. This CDR3 is CASSTLGVSQYF. In DNA, the CDR3 is TGTGCCAGCAGTACCCTAGGGGTGTCGCAGTACTTC.

The gene calls are TRBV27 and TRBJ2-7; D call uncertain. The germline CDR1 and CDR2 sequences are MNHEY and SMNVEV (reference sequence). The CDR3 has 16 residues. The V end was cut by 1 base, the J end by 3 bases, with 16 bases between. CDR3 amino acids: CASSLFLGRKGYEQYF. The CDR3 nucleotides read TGTGCCAGCAGTTTATTTCTGGGCAGAAAGGGCTACGAGCAGTACTTC.

CDR3 sequence: CATQDTRVLNTQYF. CDR3 coding DNA: TGTGCCACACAGGACACGCGGGTATTAAATACGCAGTATTTT. This chain uses TRBV15 with TRBJ2-3, with D perhaps matching TRBD1 or TRBD2 (5 bases each). CDR3 length: 14 amino acids. Germline V gene lookup returns CDR1 LNHNV and CDR2 YYDKDF (reference sequence). Trimming pared 9 bases from V and 7 bases from J, leaving 20 bases between.

This chain joins TRBV27 and TRBJ2-1; 11 nucleotides line up with TRBD2. J was trimmed by 5 bases and V by 4 bases; bases with no gene match: 10. The CDR3 covers 17 residues. CDR1 is MNHEY and CDR2 is SMNVEV in the germline V gene (reference sequence). As DNA, the CDR3 is TGTGCCAGCAGTTCAACCGGGACTAGCGGATACAACAATGAGCAGTTCTTC. It is translated as CASSSTGTSGYNNEQFF.

V and J are TRBV11-2 and TRBJ2-7; either TRBD1 or TRBD2 may supply D (5 bases each). The CDR3 is 14 amino acids. Germline V gives CDR1 SGHAT, CDR2 FQNNGV. With 4 bases removed from V and 3 bases from J, the gap between germline ends came to 13 bases. Here the CDR3 reads CASSSPGPNYEQYF. In DNA form, the CDR3 reads TGTGCCAGCAGCTCCCCGGGACCCAACTACGAGCAGTACTTC.

The CDR3 nucleotides are TGTGCCAGCAGCTTTTGGGGCGGCAATCAGCCCCAGCATTTT. It translates to CASSFWGGNQPQHF. The V gene is TRBV5-6, the J gene TRBJ1-5, with TRBD1 as a possible D gene (5 bases). With 2 bases removed from V and 2 bases from J, the gap between germline ends came to 8 bases. This CDR3 has 14 amino acids. The germline gives CDR1 SGHDT, CDR2 YYEEEE.

The CDR3 DNA follows: TGTGCCAGCAGCTTAACGCTAGCGGGAGTTGAGCAGTTCTTC. This codes for CASSLTLAGVEQFF. The chain uses TRBV11-2 and TRBJ2-1, with 10 bases lining up with TRBD2. After removal of 2 bases from V and 9 bases from J, the junction contained 4 bases not matched to a gene. Germline loops: CDR1 SGHAT, CDR2 FQNNGV. The CDR3 totals 14 residues.

The chain is built from TRBV7-3 and TRBJ2-2, with D tentatively TRBD1 (6 bases). The CDR3 consists of 16 residues. Between the trimmed V and J ends, which lost 6 bases and 0 bases, there was a span of 14 bases. CDR1 is SGHTA and CDR2 is FQGTGA in the germline V gene. Here the CDR3 reads CASRRETGANTGELFF. CDR3 sequence (DNA): TGTGCCAGCAGAAGGGAGACAGGAGCGAACACCGGGGAGCTGTTTTTT.